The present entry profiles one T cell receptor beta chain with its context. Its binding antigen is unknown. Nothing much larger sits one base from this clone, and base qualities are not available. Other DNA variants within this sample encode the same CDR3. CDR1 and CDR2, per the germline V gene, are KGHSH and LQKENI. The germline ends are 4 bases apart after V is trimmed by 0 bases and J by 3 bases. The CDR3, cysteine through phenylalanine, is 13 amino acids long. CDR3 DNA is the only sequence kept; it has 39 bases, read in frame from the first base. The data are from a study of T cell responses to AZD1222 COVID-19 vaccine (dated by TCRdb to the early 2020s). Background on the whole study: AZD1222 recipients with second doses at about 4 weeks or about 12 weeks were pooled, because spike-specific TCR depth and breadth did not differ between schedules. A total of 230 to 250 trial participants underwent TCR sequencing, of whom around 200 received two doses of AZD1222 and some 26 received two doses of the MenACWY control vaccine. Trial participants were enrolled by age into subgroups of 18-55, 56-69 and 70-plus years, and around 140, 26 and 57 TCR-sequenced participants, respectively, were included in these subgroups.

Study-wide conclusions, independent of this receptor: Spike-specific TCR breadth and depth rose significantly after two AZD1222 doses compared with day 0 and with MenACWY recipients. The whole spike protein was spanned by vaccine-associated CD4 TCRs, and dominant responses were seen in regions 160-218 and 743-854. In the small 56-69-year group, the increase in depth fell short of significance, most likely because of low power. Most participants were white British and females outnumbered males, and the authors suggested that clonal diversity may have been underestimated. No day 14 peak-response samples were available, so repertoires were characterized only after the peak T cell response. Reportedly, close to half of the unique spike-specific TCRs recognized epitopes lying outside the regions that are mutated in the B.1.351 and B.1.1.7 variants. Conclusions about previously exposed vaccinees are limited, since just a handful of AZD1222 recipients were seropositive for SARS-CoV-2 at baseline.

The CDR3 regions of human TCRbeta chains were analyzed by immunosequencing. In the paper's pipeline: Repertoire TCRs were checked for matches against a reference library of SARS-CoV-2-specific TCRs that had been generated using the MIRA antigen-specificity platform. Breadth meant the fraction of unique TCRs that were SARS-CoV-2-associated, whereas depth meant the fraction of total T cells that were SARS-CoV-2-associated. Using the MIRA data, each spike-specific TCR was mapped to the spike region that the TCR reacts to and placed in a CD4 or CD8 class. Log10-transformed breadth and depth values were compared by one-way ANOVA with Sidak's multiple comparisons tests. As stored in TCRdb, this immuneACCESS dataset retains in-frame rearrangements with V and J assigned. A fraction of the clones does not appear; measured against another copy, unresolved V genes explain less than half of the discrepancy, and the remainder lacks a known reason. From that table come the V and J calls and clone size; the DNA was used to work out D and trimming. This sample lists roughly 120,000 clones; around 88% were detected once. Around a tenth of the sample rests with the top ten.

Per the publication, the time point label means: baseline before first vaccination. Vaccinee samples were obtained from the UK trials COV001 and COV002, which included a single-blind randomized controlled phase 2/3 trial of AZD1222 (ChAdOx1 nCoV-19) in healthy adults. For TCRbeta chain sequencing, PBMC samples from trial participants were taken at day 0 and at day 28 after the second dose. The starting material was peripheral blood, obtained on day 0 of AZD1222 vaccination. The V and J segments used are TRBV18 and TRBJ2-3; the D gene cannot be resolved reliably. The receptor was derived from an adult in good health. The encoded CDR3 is CASSPPSTDTQYF. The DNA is TGTGCCAGCTCACCACCGAGTACAGATACGCAGTATTTT.